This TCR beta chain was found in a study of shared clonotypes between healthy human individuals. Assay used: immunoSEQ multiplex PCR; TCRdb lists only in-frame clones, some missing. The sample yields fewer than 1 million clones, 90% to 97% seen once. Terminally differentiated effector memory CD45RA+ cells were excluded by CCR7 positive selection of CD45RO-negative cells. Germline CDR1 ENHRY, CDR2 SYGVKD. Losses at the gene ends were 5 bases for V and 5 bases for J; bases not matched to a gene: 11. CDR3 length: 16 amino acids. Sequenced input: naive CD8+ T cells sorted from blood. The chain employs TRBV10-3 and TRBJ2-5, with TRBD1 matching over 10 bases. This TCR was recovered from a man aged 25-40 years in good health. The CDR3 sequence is CAISQQDRGTFETQYF. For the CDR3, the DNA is TGTGCCATCAGTCAACAGGACAGGGGGACTTTTGAGACCCAGTACTTC.